The 15 T cell receptor beta chains below all came from one sample that was sequenced in a study of cytotoxic CD8 clonotypes in ibrutinib-treated CLL. Measured with immunoSEQ multiplex PCR; TCRdb has only the in-frame clones, and not every one. The data show 150,000 to 250,000 clones, roughly 72% seen once. Specimen: PBMCs, collected after 24 months of ibrutinib treatment. These receptors originate from a human donor with chronic lymphocytic leukemia.

The chain links TRBV30 to TRBJ2-2; no clear D gene. V was cut by 0 bases and J by 2 bases, with 7 bases left in between. Per germline, CDR1 GTSNPN and CDR2 SVGIG (reference sequence). The CDR3 covers 14 residues. CDR3 in amino acids: CAWSVLQNTGELFF. The CDR3 DNA is TGTGCCTGGAGTGTCTTGCAAAACACCGGGGAGCTGTTTTTT.

The rearrangement uses TRBV11-2 and TRBJ1-2, with 11 nucleotides matching TRBD1. The CDR3 totals 17 residues. Germline CDR1 reads SGHAT; CDR2 reads FQNNGV. After removal of 5 bases from V and 5 bases from J, the junction contained 13 bases not matched to a gene. The CDR3 loop is CASSKGSGTGGLYGYTF. The CDR3 region has the DNA TGTGCCAGCAGCAAGGGCTCCGGGACAGGGGGTCTTTATGGCTACACCTTC.

The CDR3, as DNA: TGCAGCGTTGAAGGGGGCGCCGGCTATGGCTACACCTTC. Protein: CSVEGGAGYGYTF. The V call is TRBV29-1, the J call TRBJ1-2, with a weak D call TRBD1 (5 bases). This CDR3 is 13 amino acids long. The ends were cut back, 1 base at V and 4 bases at J, with 10 bases in the middle. Germline lookup yields CDR1 SQVTM and CDR2 ANQGSEA.

The genes are TRBV30 and TRBJ2-3; no reliable D call. The CDR3 consists of 13 residues. Germline CDR1 GTSNPN, CDR2 SVGIG (reference sequence). V lost 2 bases and J 5 bases, leaving 11 bases between the germline ends. The CDR3 DNA is TGTGCCTGGAGTTTGGAGTCGGGAGATACGCAGTATTTT. As protein: CAWSLESGDTQYF.

The J gene is TRBJ2-7, the V gene TRBV5-6; 9 bases align to TRBD1. This CDR3 region has 16 residues. V trimming: 1 base; J trimming: 4 bases; junction bases outside the gene matches: 9. Germline V CDR1 and CDR2: SGHDT, YYEEEE. The CDR3 sequence: CASSLPSGQGLYEQYF. The CDR3 coding sequence is TGTGCCAGCAGCTTGCCCTCGGGACAGGGTCTTTACGAGCAGTACTTC.

This chain links TRBV6-5 with TRBJ1-2; D might be TRBD1 (5 bases). V lost 0 bases and J lost 8, with 13 bases in between. There are 14 residues in the CDR3. The germline V gene encodes CDR1 MNHEY and CDR2 SVGAGI. CDR3 protein: CASSYSRAVKGYTF. The CDR3 DNA reads as TGTGCCAGCAGTTACTCCAGGGCGGTCAAGGGCTACACCTTC.

The chain carries TRBV27 and TRBJ1-1; D is unclear. V shed 3 bases and J shed 1 base, with 6 bases lying between them. The CDR3 consists of 13 residues. Germline V gives CDR1 MNHEY, CDR2 SMNVEV (reference sequence). The CDR3 spells CASSLYRNTEAFF. The DNA for the CDR3 is TGTGCCAGCAGTTTGTACAGGAACACTGAAGCTTTCTTT.

The genes are TRBV6-5 and TRBJ1-2, with D possibly matching TRBD1 (6 bases). V lost 5 bases, J lost 7 bases, and 14 bases lay in between. This CDR3 comprises 13 residues. Looked up from germline, CDR1 is MNHEY and CDR2 is SVGAGI. As DNA, the CDR3 is TGTGCCAGCAGTAACAGGGTCTCGGGTGGCTACACCTTC. It specifies CASSNRVSGGYTF.

The chain combines TRBV19 with TRBJ2-7; possible D gene TRBD1, 6 bases. The CDR3 consists of 12 residues. Trimming left V 5 bases short and J 3 bases short, with 8 bases between. Germline CDR1 is LNHDA and CDR2 is SQIVND (reference sequence). The CDR3 DNA sequence: TGTGCCAGTAGTCGGGACAACTACGAGCAGTACTTC. This encodes CASSRDNYEQYF. Complete variable domain (other parts from reference TRBV19 and TRBJ2-7): DGGITQSPKYLFRKEGQNVTLSCEQNLNHDAMYWYRQDPGQGLRLIYYSQIVNDFQKGDIAEGYSVSREKKESFPLTVTSAQKNPTAFYLCASSRDNYEQYFGPGTRLTVT.

The chain recombines TRBV15 with TRBJ2-7; 7 bases line up with TRBD1. J was trimmed by 3 bases and V by 0 bases; bases with no gene match: 5. The V gene's germline CDR1 is LNHNV and CDR2 YYDKDF (reference sequence). The CDR3 is 15 amino acids. The CDR3 protein is CATSRDSTGSYEQYF. Written as DNA, the CDR3 is TGTGCCACCAGCAGAGATTCGACAGGGAGCTACGAGCAGTACTTC.

This clone was found a few times. V and J are TRBV4-1 and TRBJ1-5; D remains ambiguous. The CDR3 runs 13 residues. The V end lost 0 bases, the J end lost 4 bases, and 4 bases lay between the germline ends. The germline gives CDR1 MGHRA, CDR2 YSYEKL. The CDR3 loop reads CASSQDRNQPQHF. The DNA of the CDR3 is TGCGCCAGCAGCCAAGACAGAAATCAGCCCCAGCATTTT.

A remark on this clone: The same CDR3 is also encoded by other DNA sequences in this sample. The CDR3, as DNA: TGTGCCAGCAGCGGAAGACAGGGGTTTGGTAGTCAGCCCCAGCATTTT. Amino acids: CASSGRQGFGSQPQHF. This rearrangement joins TRBV7-8 to TRBJ1-5, with 8 bases fitting TRBD1. Per germline, CDR1 SGHVS and CDR2 FQNEAQ. This CDR3 contains 16 residues. V lost 5 bases, J lost 6 bases, and 12 bases stayed unmatched.

In DNA, the CDR3 is TGTGCCACCAGCAGATACAGGGAGTGGGAGTATAGCAATCAGCCCCAGCATTTT. The encoded protein is CATSRYREWEYSNQPQHF. The V gene is TRBV15, the J gene TRBJ1-5, with TRBD1 as a possible D gene (6 bases). This CDR3 contains 18 residues. V lost 2 bases, J lost 0 bases, and 17 bases lay in between. Germline CDR1 and CDR2: LNHNV and YYDKDF (reference sequence).

The V and J genes are TRBV27 and TRBJ1-2; D is undetermined. Germline V gene data show CDR1 as MNHEY and CDR2 as SMNVEV (reference sequence). The CDR3 is 11 amino acids. V lost 10 bases and J lost 5, with 11 bases in between. The CDR3 sequence: CATRRGYGYTF. DNA for the CDR3: TGTGCCACCAGGAGAGGGTATGGCTACACCTTC.

The V call is TRBV7-9, the J call TRBJ2-1, with D uncertain. Deletions cut 2 bases from V and 6 bases from J, with 5 bases between. The CDR3 runs 12 residues. CDR1 and CDR2 (germline): SEHNR, FQNEAQ (reference sequence). The CDR3 region is CASSLNSNEQFF. CDR3 sequence (DNA): TGTGCCAGCAGCTTAAACTCCAATGAGCAGTTCTTC. Full variable domain (outside the CDR3, taken from reference TRBV7-9 and TRBJ2-1): DTGVSQNPRHKITKRGQNVTFRCDPISEHNRLYWYRQTLGQGPEFLTYFQNEAQLEKSRLLSDRFSAERPKGSFSTLEIQRTEQGDSAMYLCASSLNSNEQFFGPGTRLTVL.